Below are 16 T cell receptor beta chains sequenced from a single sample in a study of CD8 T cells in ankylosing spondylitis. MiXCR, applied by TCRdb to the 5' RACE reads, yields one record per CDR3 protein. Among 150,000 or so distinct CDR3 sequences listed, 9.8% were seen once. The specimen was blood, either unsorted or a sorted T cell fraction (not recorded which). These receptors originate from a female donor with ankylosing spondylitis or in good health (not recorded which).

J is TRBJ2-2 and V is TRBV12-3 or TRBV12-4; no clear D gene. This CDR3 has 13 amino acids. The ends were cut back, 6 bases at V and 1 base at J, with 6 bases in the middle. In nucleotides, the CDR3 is TGTGCCAGCAGCCAAAGGAACACCGGGGAGCTGTTTTTT. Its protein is CASSQRNTGELFF.

CDR3 DNA sequence: TGCAGTGCTAGAGATCGACTAGCGGGAGCGCCTCGTGAGCAGTTCTTC. It encodes CSARDRLAGAPREQFF. This chain links TRBV20-1 with TRBJ2-1; 12 bases are a match to TRBD2. Germline CDR1 and CDR2: DFQATT and SNEGSKA (reference sequence). CDR3 length: 16 residues. The junction had 9 bases not matched to a gene; V was cut back by 0 bases and J by 9 bases.

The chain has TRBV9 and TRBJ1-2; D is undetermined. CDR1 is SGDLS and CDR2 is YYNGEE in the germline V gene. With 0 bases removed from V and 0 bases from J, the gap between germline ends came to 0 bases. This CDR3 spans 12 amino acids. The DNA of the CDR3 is TGTGCCAGCAGCGTAGCTAACTATGGCTACACCTTC. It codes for CASSVANYGYTF.

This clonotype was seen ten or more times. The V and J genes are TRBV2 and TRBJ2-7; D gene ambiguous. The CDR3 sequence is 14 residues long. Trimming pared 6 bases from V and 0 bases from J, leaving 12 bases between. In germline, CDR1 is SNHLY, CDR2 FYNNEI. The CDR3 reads CASRAYRISYEQYF. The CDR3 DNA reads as TGTGCCAGCAGGGCTTACAGAATCTCCTACGAGCAGTACTTC.

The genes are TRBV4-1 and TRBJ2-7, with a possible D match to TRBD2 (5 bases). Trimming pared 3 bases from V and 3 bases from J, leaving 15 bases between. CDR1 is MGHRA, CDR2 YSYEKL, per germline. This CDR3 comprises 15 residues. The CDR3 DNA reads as TGCGCCAGCAGCCAGACGACGGGAAGCAACTACGAGCAGTACTTC. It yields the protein CASSQTTGSNYEQYF.

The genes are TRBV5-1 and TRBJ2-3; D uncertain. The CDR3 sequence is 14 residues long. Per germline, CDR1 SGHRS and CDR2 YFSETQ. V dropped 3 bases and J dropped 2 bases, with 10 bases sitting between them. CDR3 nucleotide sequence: TGCGCCAGCAGCTCGGTTGTGATCACAGATACGCAGTATTTT. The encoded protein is CASSSVVITDTQYF.

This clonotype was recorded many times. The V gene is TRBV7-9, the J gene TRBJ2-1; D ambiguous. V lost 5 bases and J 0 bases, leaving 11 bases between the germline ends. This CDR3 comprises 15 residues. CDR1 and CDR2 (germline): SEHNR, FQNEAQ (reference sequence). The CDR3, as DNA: TGTGCCAGCAGCCCCCTCTCTAGCTCCTACAATGAGCAGTTCTTC. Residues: CASSPLSSSYNEQFF.

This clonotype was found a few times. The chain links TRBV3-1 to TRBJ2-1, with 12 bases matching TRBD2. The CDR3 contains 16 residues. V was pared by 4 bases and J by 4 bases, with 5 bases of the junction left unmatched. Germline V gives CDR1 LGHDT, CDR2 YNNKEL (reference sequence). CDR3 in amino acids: CASSLPGLAGYNEQFF. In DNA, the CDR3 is TGTGCCAGCAGCCTACCGGGACTAGCGGGTTACAATGAGCAGTTCTTC.

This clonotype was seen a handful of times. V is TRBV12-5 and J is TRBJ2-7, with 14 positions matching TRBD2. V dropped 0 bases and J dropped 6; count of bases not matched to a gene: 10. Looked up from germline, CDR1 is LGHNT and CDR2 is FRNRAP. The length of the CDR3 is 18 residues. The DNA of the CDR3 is TGTGCTAGTGGTTTGGTAGCCACGACTAGCGGGAGGGAGTCCGAGCAGTACTTC. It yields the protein CASGLVATTSGRESEQYF.

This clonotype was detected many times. CDR3 sequence (DNA): TGTGCCAGCAGAACAACCGGGACAGCTAGCACAGATACGCAGTATTTT. Its translation: CASRTTGTASTDTQYF. This rearrangement joins TRBV7-2 to TRBJ2-3; 7 bases are shared with TRBD1. Germline CDR1 is SGHTA and CDR2 is FQGNSA. The CDR3 sequence is 16 residues long. V was pared by 6 bases and J by 0 bases, with 9 bases of the junction left unmatched.

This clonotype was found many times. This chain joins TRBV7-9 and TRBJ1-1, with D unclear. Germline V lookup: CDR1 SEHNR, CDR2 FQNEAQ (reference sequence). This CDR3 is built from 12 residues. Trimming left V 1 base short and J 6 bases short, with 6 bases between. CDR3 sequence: CASSLDRAEAFF. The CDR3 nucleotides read TGTGCCAGCAGCTTAGACCGGGCTGAAGCTTTCTTT. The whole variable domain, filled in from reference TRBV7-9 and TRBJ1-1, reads DTGVSQNPRHKITKRGQNVTFRCDPISEHNRLYWYRQTLGQGPEFLTYFQNEAQLEKSRLLSDRFSAERPKGSFSTLEIQRTEQGDSAMYLCASSLDRAEAFFGQGTRLTVV.

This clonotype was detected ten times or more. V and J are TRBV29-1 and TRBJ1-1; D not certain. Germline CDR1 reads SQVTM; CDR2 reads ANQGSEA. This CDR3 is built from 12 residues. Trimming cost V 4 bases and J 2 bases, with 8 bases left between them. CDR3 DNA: TGCAGCGTTGGACTACAAAACACTGAAGCTTTCTTT. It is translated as CSVGLQNTEAFF.

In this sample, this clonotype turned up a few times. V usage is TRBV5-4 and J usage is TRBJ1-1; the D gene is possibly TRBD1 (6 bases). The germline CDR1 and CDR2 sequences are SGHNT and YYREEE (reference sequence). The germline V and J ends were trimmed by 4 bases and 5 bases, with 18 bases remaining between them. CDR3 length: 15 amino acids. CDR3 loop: CASSPLLGALTEAFF. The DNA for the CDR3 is TGTGCCAGCAGCCCCCTACTGGGGGCGCTTACTGAAGCTTTCTTT.

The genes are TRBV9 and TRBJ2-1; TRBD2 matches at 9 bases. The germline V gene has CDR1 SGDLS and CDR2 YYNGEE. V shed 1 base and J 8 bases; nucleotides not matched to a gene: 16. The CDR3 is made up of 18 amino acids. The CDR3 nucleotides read TGTGCCAGCAGCGTATACGGTAGCGGGAGCGCTTCGGGCGATGAGCAGTTCTTC. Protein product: CASSVYGSGSASGDEQFF.

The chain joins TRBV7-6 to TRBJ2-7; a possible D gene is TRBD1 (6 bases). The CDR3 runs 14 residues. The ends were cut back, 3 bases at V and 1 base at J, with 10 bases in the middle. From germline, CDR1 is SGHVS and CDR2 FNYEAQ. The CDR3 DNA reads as TGTGCCAGCAGCTTGGGGGCAGATTCCTACGAGCAGTACTTC. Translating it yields CASSLGADSYEQYF.

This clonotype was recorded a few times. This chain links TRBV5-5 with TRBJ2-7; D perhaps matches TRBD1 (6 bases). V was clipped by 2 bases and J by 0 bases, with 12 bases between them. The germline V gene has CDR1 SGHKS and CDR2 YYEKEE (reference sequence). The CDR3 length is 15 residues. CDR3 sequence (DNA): TGTGCCAGCAGCTTAGAACAGGGCCTCTCCTACGAGCAGTACTTC. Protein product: CASSLEQGLSYEQYF.